This T cell receptor beta chain emerged from a study of T cell repertoires in cytomegalovirus infection. The overall study: Public TCR beta signatures provided an indication of both CMV infection and a matching HLA type. Whole-study findings and limits: It was HLA-C-restricted CMV-specific TCR beta clonotypes that dominated the response ex vivo. The study identified carriers of CMV plus the relevant HLA from cumulative public TCR beta family frequency.

Comments on this clonotype: The antigen remains unidentified.

TCRdb re-analysed the reads in MiXCR, keeping a single row per CDR3 protein. In the table there are around 450,000 distinct CDR3 sequences, approximately 11% of which are singletons. The CDR3 covers 16 residues. Trimming at V came to 5 bases and at J to 6 bases, leaving 15 bases not matched to a gene. CDR1 and CDR2 from the germline V gene are MNHEY and SMNVEV (reference sequence). The sample consisted of PBMCs. The V gene is TRBV27, the J gene TRBJ1-1, with 7 positions matching TRBD1. This TCR was sampled from a human donor in good health (CMV status not recorded). Some clones in this sample may be carry-over from other donors' samples. The CDR3, as DNA: TGTGCCAGCAGTGGCTATTTTGGACAGGTTTCTTCTGAAGCTTTCTTT. This sequence encodes CASSGYFGQVSSEAFF.